The T cell receptor beta chain described here comes from a study of CD8+ T cells in alopecia areata. Across the study: Patients received oral tofacitinib, 5 to 10 mg twice daily, for moderate-to-severe alopecia areata. The investigators scored severity in treated patients by the percentage of affected scalp area.

Treatment in this sample: oral pan-JAK inhibitor, 5-10 mg twice daily. The CDR3 runs 17 residues. Germline values: CDR1 SGHAT, CDR2 FQNNGV. V was clipped by 1 base and J by 1 base, with 16 bases between them. Following RNA extraction, reverse transcription yielded cDNA that acted as the sequencing template. Assay used: immunoSEQ multiplex PCR; TCRdb lists only in-frame clones, some missing. The sample gives 80,000 to 95,000 clones, roughly 46% of which show up once; 18% is in the top ten. Here the sequenced sample was CD8+ T cells sorted from blood, taken at week 24, from a patient treated with tofacitinib. The chain joins TRBV11-2 to TRBJ1-1, with TRBD1 as a possible D gene (5 bases). The clonotype was recovered from a human donor with alopecia areata. This chain's CDR3 is CASSLVEGPPENTEAFF. CDR3 coding DNA: TGTGCCAGCAGCTTAGTAGAGGGGCCCCCGGAGAACACTGAAGCTTTCTTT.